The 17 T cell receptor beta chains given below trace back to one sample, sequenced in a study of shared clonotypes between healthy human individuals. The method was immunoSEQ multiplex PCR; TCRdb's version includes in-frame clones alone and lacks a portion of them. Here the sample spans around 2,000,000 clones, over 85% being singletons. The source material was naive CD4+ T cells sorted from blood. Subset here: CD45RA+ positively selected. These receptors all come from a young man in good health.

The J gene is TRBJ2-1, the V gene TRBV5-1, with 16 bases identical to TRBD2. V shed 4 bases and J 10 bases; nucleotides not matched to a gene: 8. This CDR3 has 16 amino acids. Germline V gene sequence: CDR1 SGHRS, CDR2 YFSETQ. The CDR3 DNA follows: TGCGCCAGCAGCCTAGGGACTAGCGGGAGGGTCCTAGAGCAGTTCTTC. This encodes CASSLGTSGRVLEQFF. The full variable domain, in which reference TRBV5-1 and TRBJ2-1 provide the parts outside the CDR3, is KAGVTQTPRYLIKTRGQQVTLSCSPISGHRSVSWYQQTPGQGLQFLFEYFSETQRNKGNFPGRFSGRQFSNSRSEMNVSTLELGDSALYLCASSLGTSGRVLEQFFGPGTRLTVL.

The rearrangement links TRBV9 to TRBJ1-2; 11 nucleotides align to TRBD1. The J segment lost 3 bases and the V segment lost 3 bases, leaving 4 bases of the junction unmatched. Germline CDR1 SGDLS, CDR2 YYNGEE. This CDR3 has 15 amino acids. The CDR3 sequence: CASSGTGGEYYGYTF. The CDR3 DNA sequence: TGTGCCAGCAGCGGGACAGGGGGCGAGTACTATGGCTACACCTTC. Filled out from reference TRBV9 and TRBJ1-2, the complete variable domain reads DSGVTQTPKHLITATGQRVTLRCSPRSGDLSVYWYQQSLDQGLQFLIQYYNGEERAKGNILERFSAQQFPDLHSELNLSSLELGDSALYFCASSGTGGEYYGYTFGSGTRLTVV.

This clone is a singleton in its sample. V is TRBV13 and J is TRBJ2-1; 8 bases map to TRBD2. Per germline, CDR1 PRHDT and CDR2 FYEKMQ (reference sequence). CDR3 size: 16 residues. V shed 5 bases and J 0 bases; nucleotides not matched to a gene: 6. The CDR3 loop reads CASSLGGAASYNEQFF. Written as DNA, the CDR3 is TGTGCCAGCAGCCTCGGGGGGGCGGCCTCCTACAATGAGCAGTTCTTC.

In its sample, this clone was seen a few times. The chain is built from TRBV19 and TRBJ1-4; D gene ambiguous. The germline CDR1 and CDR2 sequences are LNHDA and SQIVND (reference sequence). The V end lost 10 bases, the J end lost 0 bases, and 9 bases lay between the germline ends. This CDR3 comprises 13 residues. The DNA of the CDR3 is TGTGCCACCGAGGACCCAACTAATGAAAAACTGTTTTTT. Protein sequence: CATEDPTNEKLFF.

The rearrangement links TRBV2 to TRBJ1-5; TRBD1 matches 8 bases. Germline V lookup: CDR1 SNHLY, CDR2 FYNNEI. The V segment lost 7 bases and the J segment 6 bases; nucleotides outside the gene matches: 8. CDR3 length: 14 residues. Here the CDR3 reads CASNQGQGGQPQHF. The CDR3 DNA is TGTGCCAGCAACCAAGGACAGGGTGGTCAGCCCCAGCATTTT.

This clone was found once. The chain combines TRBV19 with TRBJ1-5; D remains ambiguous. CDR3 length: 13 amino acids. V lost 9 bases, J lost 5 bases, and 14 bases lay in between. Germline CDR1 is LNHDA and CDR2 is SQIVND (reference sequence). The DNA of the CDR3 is TGTGCCAGCTCGGTGGAGCTATATCAGCCCCAGCATTTT. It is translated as CASSVELYQPQHF.

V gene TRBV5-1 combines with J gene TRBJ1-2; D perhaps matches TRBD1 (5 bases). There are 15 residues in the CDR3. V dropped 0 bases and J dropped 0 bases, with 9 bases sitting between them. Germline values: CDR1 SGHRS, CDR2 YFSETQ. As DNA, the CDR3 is TGCGCCAGCAGCTTGGGAGGGGATGCTAACTATGGCTACACCTTC. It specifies CASSLGGDANYGYTF.

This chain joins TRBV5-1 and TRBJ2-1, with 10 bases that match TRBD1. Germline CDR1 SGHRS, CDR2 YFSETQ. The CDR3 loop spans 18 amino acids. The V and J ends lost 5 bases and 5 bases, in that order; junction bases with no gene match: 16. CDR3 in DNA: TGCGCCAGCAGGATGGGACAGGGGCACCGTGGCCTAAACAATGAGCAGTTCTTC. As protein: CASRMGQGHRGLNNEQFF.

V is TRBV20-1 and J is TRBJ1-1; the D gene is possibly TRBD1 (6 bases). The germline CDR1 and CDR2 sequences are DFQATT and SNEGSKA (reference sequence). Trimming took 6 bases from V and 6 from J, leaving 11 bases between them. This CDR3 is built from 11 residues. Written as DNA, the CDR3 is TGCAGTGCCCCAGGGGACTCTGAAGCTTTCTTT. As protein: CSAPGDSEAFF.

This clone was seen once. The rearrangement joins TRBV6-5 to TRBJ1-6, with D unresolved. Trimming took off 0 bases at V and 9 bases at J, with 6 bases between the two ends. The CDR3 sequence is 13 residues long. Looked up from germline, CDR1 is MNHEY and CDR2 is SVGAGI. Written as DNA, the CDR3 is TGTGCCAGCAGTTACTCATCGGTTTCACCCCTCCACTTT. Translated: CASSYSSVSPLHF.

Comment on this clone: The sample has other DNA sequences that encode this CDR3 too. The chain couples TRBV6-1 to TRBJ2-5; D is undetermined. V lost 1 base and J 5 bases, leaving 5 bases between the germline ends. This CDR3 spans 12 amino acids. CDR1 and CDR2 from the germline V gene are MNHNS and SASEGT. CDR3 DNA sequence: TGTGCCAGCAGTGAAGTCTGGGAGACCCAGTACTTC. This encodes CASSEVWETQYF.

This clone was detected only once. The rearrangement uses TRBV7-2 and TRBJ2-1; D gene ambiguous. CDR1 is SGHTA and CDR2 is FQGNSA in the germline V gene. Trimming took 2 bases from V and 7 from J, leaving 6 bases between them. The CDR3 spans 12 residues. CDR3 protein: CASSLSANEQFF. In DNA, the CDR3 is TGTGCCAGCAGCTTATCCGCGAATGAGCAGTTCTTC.

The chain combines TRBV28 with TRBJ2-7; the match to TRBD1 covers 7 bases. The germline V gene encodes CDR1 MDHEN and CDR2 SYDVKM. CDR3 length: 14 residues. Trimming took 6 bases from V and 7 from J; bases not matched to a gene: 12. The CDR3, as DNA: TGTGCCAGCAGCAAACAGGGGATCCCAAAGGAGCAGTACTTC. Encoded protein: CASSKQGIPKEQYF.

CDR3 bases: TGTGCCAGCAGTGAACACGCCGCACAAGCAGGCTACACCTTC. Protein product: CASSEHAAQAGYTF. The V and J genes are TRBV6-1 and TRBJ1-2; D not resolved. V gave up 2 bases and J gave up 8 bases, with 15 bases separating them. The CDR3 contains 14 residues. Germline V gene sequence: CDR1 MNHNS, CDR2 SASEGT.

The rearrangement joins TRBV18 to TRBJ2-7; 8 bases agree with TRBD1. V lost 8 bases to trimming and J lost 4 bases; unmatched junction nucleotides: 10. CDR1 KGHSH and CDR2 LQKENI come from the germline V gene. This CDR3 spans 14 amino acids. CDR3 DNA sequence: TGTGCCAGCACCCAGACAGGGGAAATATACGAGCAGTACTTC. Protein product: CASTQTGEIYEQYF.

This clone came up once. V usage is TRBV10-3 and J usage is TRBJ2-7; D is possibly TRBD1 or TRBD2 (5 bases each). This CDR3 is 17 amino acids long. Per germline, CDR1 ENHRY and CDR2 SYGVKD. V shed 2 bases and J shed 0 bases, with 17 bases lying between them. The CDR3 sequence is CAISETVSGPSSYEQYF. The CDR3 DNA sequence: TGTGCCATCAGTGAGACGGTCTCGGGGCCGAGCTCCTACGAGCAGTACTTC.

The DNA of the CDR3 is TGTGCCAGCAGCGGAGGTCCCCAGAGTGGGTACGAGCAGTACTTC. It translates to CASSGGPQSGYEQYF. The chain employs TRBV9 and TRBJ2-7, with no clear D. There are 15 residues in the CDR3. The germline gives CDR1 SGDLS, CDR2 YYNGEE. Between the trimmed V and J ends, which lost 3 bases and 4 bases, there was a span of 17 bases. Full variable domain (missing parts from reference TRBV9 and TRBJ2-7): DSGVTQTPKHLITATGQRVTLRCSPRSGDLSVYWYQQSLDQGLQFLIQYYNGEERAKGNILERFSAQQFPDLHSELNLSSLELGDSALYFCASSGGPQSGYEQYFGPGTRLTVT.